Sequencing of this TCR beta chain was carried out in a study of OX40 agonist ivuxolimab in advanced cancers. About this clone itself: Other DNA variants within this sample encode the same CDR3.

Libraries were prepared by immunoSEQ multiplex PCR; TCRdb keeps only in-frame clonotypes and omits some of them. The sample holds 25,000 to 30,000 clones; 80% to 90% are singletons and the top ten take roughly 12%. CDR3 length equals 12 residues. Per germline, CDR1 SEHNR and CDR2 FQNEAQ (reference sequence). The ends were cut back, 5 bases at V and 6 bases at J, with 8 bases in the middle. The sequencing used CD4+ or CD8+ T cells sorted from blood, collected in a trial of the OX40 agonist ivuxolimab. This receptor was identified in an adult with an advanced solid tumor such as melanoma, head and neck, liver or kidney cancer. The gene calls are TRBV7-9 and TRBJ1-5; D perhaps matches TRBD1 (6 bases). CDR3 in DNA: TGTGCCAGCAGCCTAGGGGGTCAGCCCCAGCATTTT. Its protein is CASSLGGQPQHF.